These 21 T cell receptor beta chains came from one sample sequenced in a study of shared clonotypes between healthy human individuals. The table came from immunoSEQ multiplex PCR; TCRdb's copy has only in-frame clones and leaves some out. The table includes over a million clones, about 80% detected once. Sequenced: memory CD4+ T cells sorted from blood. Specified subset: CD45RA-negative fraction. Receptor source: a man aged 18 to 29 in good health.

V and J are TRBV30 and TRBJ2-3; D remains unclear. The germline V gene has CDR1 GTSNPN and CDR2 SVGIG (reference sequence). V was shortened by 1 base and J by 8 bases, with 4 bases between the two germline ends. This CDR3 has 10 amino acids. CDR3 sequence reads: CAWSGPTQYF. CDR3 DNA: TGTGCCTGGAGTGGCCCTACGCAGTATTTT.

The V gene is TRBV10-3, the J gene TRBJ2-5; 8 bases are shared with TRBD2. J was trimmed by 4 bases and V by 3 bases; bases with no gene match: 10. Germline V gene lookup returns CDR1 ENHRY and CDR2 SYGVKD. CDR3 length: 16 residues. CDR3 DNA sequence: TGTGCCATCAGTGACGTCGCCGGGACTAGACGAGAGACCCAGTACTTC. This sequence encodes CAISDVAGTRRETQYF.

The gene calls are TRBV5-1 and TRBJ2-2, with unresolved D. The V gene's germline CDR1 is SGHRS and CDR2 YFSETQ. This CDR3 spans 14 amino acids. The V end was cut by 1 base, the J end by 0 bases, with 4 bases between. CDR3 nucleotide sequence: TGCGCCAGCAGCTTGAGTCCGAACACCGGGGAGCTGTTTTTT. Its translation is CASSLSPNTGELFF.

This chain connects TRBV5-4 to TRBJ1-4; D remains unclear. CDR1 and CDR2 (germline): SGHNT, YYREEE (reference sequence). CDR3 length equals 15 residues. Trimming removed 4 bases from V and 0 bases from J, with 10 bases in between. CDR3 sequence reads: CASSRAASTNEKLFF. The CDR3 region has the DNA TGTGCCAGCAGCCGGGCGGCTTCAACTAATGAAAAACTGTTTTTT.

The CDR3, as DNA: TGTGCCAGCAGTTATACCCTCTTATTCACAGATACGCAGTATTTT. It specifies CASSYTLLFTDTQYF. This chain links TRBV6-6 with TRBJ2-3; no clear D. The germline V and J ends were trimmed by 3 bases and 2 bases, with 12 bases remaining between them. Germline V gene lookup returns CDR1 MNHNY and CDR2 SVGAGI (reference sequence). The length of the CDR3 is 15 residues.

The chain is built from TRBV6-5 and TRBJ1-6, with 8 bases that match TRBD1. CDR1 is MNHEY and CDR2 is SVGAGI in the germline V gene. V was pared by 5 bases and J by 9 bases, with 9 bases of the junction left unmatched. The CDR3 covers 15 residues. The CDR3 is CASSVQDRGRSPLHF. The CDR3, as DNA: TGTGCCAGCAGTGTTCAAGACAGGGGCCGTTCACCCCTCCACTTT.

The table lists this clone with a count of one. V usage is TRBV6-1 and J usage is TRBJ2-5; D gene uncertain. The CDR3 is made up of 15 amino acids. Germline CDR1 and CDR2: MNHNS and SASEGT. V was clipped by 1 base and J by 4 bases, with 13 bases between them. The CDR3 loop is CASSEVIGMGETQYF. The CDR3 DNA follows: TGTGCCAGCAGTGAAGTGATTGGGATGGGAGAGACCCAGTACTTC.

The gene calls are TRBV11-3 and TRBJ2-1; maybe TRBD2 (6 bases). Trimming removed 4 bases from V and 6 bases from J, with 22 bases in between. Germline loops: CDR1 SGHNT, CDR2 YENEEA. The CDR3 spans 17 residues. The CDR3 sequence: CASSWGSGGGLGNEQFF. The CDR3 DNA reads TGTGCCAGCAGCTGGGGTAGCGGAGGTGGGCTGGGCAATGAGCAGTTCTTC.

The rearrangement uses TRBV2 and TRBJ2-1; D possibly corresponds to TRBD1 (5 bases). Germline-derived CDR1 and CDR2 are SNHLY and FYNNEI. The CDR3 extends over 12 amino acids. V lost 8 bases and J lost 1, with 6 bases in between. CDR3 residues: CASGASYNEQFF. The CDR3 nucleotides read TGTGCCAGCGGGGCGTCCTACAATGAGCAGTTCTTC.

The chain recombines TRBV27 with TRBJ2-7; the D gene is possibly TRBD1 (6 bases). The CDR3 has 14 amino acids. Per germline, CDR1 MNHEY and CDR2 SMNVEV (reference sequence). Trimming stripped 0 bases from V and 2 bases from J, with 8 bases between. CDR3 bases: TGTGCCAGCAGTTTATCCCGGGACACCTACGAGCAGTACTTC. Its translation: CASSLSRDTYEQYF.

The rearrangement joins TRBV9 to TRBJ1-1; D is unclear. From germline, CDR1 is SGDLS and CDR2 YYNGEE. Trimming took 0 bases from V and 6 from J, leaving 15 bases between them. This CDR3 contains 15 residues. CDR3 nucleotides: TGTGCCAGCAGCGTAGTGAGCACCGTAGTCGCTGAAGCTTTCTTT. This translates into CASSVVSTVVAEAFF.

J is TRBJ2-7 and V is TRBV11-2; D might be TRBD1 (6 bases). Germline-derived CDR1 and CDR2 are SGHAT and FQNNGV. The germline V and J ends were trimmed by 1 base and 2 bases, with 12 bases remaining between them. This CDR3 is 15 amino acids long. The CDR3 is CASSLVAQGPYEQYF. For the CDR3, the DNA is TGTGCCAGCAGCTTAGTCGCGCAGGGGCCCTACGAGCAGTACTTC.

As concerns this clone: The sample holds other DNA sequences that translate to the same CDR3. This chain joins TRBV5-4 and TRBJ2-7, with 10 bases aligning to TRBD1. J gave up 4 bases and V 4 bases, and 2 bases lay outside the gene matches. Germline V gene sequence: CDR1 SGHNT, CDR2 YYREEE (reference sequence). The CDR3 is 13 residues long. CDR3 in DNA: TGTGCCAGCAGCCGGGGACAGGGGTACGAGCAGTACTTC. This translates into CASSRGQGYEQYF.

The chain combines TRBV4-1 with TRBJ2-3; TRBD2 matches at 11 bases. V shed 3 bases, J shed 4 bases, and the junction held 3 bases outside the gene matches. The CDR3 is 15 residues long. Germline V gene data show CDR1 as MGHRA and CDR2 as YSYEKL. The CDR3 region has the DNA TGCGCCAGCAGCCAGGCTAGCGGGAGGTCAGATACGCAGTATTTT. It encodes CASSQASGRSDTQYF.

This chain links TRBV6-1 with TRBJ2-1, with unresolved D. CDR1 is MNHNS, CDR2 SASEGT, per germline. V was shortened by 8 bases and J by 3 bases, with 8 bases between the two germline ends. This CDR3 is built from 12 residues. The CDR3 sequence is CASVRNYNEQFF. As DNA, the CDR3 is TGTGCCAGCGTCCGTAACTACAATGAGCAGTTCTTC.

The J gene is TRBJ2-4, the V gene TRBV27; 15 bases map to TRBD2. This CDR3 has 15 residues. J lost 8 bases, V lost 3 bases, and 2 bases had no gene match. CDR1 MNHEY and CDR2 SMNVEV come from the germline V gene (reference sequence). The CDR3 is CASSFGLAGGDIQYF. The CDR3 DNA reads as TGTGCCAGCAGTTTCGGACTAGCGGGAGGGGACATTCAGTACTTC.

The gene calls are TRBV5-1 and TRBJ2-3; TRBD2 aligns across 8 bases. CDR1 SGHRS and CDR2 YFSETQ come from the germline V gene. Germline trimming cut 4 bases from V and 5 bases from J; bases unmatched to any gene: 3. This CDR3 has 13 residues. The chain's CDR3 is CASSMLAGDTQYF. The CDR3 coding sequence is TGCGCCAGCAGCATGCTAGCGGGAGATACGCAGTATTTT.

CDR3: CAWSVQGKGTEQYF. For the CDR3, the DNA is TGTGCCTGGAGTGTACAGGGGAAGGGGACCGAGCAGTACTTC. V is TRBV30 and J is TRBJ2-7; TRBD1 matches 7 bases. Looked up from germline, CDR1 is GTSNPN and CDR2 is SVGIG (reference sequence). The J segment lost 6 bases and the V segment lost 0 bases, leaving 8 bases of the junction unmatched. The CDR3 sequence is 14 residues long.

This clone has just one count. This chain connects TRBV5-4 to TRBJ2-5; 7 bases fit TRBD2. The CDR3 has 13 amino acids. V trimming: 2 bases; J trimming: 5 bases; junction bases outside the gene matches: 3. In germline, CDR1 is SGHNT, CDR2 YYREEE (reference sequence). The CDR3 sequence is CASSFQAGETQYF. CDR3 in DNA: TGTGCCAGCAGCTTTCAAGCGGGGGAGACCCAGTACTTC.

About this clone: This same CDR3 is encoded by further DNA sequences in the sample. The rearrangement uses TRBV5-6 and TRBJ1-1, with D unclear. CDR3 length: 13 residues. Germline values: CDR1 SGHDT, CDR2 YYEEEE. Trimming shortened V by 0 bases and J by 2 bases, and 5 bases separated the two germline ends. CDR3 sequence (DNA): TGTGCCAGCAGCTTGGGGCTAAACACTGAAGCTTTCTTT. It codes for CASSLGLNTEAFF.

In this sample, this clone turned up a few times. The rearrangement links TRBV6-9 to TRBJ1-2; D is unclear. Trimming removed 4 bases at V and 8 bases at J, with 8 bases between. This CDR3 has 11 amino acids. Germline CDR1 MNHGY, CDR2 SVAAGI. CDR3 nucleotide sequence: TGTGCCAGCAGTTTTGAGGAGGGCTACACCTTC. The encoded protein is CASSFEEGYTF.